This T cell receptor (beta chain) comes out of a study of identical twins. This clonotype was observed a few times. TCRdb used MiXCR to reprocess the 5' RACE reads, holding one entry per CDR3 protein. The sample lists 540,000 or so distinct CDR3 sequences, around 24% occurring once. The data were also submitted as part of a second study, on yellow fever vaccine responses in identical twins.

The sequenced sample consisted of CD4+ T cells sorted from blood. This TCR derives from a woman younger than 30 in good health.

The CDR3 loop is CASSPSGTGVNNEQFF. The CDR3 nucleotides are TGTGCCAGCAGTCCCTCCGGGACAGGGGTAAACAATGAGCAGTTCTTC. V gene TRBV6-1 combines with J gene TRBJ2-1; 10 bases agree with TRBD1. The CDR3 is made up of 16 amino acids. CDR1 and CDR2 (germline): MNHNS, SASEGT. The junction had 9 bases not matched to a gene; V was cut back by 5 bases and J by 5 bases.